This T cell receptor beta chain stems from a study of blood T cells in healthy people across ages. Study conclusions and caveats: PBMCs left unsorted prevented a conclusive naive versus antigen-experienced comparison.

The second PCR ran roughly 6 to 11 cycles with a sample-barcoded 5' primer and J-beta primers. TCRdb re-analysed the 5' RACE reads in MiXCR, keeping a single row per CDR3 protein. The sample has 900,000 to 950,000 distinct CDR3 sequences, about 27% seen once; the top ten hold roughly a tenth. With 2 bases removed from V and 4 bases from J, the gap between germline ends came to 9 bases. Germline CDR1 SEHNR, CDR2 FQNEAQ (reference sequence). This CDR3 is 14 amino acids long. For this clonotype: The antigen is not known.

This sample also belongs to another study, concerning T cells of mothers and their children. As that report states: There were over 8.5 million TCR beta CDR3 reads from each mother and a few million from each child.

This chain uses TRBV7-9 with TRBJ2-1; D possibly corresponds to TRBD1 (6 bases). The TCR originated in a woman aged 40-49 years in good health. Sequencing was carried out using blood. The CDR3 DNA follows: TGTGCCAGCAGCTTACGGCAGGGGTACAATGAGCAGTTCTTC. Its protein is CASSLRQGYNEQFF.